This entry describes one T cell receptor (beta chain). The target antigen is unknown. Each donor was nominally healthy when sampled (though unrecorded immune exposures were likely). CDR3 size: 15 residues. V was cut by 4 bases and J by 1 base, with 13 bases left in between. CDR1 and CDR2 (germline): LGHNA, YNFKEQ. Amplification used 60 Vbeta primers and 13 Jbeta primers. The method was immunoSEQ multiplex PCR; TCRdb's version includes in-frame clones alone and lacks a portion of them. This table has some 120,000 clones, 75% to 85% appearing once. The data are from a study of cytomegalovirus exposure and HLA in healthy donors. About the study: Under 90% of approximately 400 genotyped donors fell in the Caucasian-associated ancestry cluster.

Regarding the study as a whole: Available immune exposure information covered CMV serostatus only. Later analysis showed TCR association rates varying by HLA locus, highest for DRB1 and lowest for HLA-C.

This TCR was recovered from a woman in her fifties or sixties in good health and CMV-seropositive. The sequencing input was PBMCs. This chain connects TRBV4-2 to TRBJ1-1, with D possibly matching TRBD1 (6 bases). The DNA for the CDR3 is TGTGCCAGCAGCCGACACCCAGGGGAGAACACTGAAGCTTTCTTT. Translated, it gives CASSRHPGENTEAFF.